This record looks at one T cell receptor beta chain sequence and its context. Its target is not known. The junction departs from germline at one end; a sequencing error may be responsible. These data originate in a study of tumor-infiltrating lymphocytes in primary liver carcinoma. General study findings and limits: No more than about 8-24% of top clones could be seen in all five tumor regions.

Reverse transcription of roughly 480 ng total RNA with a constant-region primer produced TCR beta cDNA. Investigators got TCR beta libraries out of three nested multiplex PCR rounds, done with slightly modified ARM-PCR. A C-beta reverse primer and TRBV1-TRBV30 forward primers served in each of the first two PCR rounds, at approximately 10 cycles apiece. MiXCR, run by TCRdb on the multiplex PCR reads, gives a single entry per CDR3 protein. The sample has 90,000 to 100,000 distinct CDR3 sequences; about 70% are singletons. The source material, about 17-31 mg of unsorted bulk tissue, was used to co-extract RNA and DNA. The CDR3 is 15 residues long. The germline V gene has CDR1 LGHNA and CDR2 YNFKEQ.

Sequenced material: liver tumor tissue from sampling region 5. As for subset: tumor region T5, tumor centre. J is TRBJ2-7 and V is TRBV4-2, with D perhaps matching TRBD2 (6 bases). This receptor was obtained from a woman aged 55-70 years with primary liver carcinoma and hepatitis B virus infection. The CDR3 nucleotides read TGTGCCAGTAGCCTCGGACTAACGGGTGGGTACGAGCAGTACTTC. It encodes CASSLGLTGGYEQYF.